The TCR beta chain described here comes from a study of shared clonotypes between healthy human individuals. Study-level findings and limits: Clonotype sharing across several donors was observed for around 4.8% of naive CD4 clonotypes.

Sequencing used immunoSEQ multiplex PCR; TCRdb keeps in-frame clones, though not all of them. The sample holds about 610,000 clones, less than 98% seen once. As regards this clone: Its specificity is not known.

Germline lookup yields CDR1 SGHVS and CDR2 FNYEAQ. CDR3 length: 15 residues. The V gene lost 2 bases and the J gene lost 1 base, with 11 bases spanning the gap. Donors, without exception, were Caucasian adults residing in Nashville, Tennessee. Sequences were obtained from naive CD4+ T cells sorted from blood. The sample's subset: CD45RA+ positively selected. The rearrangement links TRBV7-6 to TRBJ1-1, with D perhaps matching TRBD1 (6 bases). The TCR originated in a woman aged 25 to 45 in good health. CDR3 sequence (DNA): TGTGCCAGCAGCTTATCAGGCAGGGGGAACACTGAAGCTTTCTTT. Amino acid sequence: CASSLSGRGNTEAFF. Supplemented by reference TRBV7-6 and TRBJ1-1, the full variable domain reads GAGVSQSPRYKVTKRGQDVALRCDPISGHVSLYWYRQALGQGPEFLTYFNYEAQQDKSGLPNDRFSAERPEGSISTLTIQRTEQRDSAMYRCASSLSGRGNTEAFFGQGTRLTVV.